This T cell receptor beta chain is drawn from a study of CD8+ T cells in alopecia areata. RNA was extracted and reverse transcribed into cDNA as the sequencing template. Data came from immunoSEQ multiplex PCR; TCRdb stores just in-frame clones and leaves some out. This sample has 110,000 to 150,000 clones; 80% to 90% occur once, and the top ten carry 20% to 25%. Treatment meaning: oral pan-JAK inhibitor, 5-10 mg twice daily. CDR1 MNHNS and CDR2 SASEGT come from the germline V gene. V lost 5 bases and J 0 bases, leaving 11 bases between the germline ends. CDR3 length: 15 residues. This clonotype was sampled from a human donor with alopecia areata. The source was CD8+ T cells sorted from blood, collected at week 4, from a patient treated with tofacitinib. The chain couples TRBV6-1 to TRBJ2-1, with D unclear. As DNA, the CDR3 is TGTGCCAGCAGTAAGGGATCGGGCTCCTACAATGAGCAGTTCTTC. This codes for CASSKGSGSYNEQFF.